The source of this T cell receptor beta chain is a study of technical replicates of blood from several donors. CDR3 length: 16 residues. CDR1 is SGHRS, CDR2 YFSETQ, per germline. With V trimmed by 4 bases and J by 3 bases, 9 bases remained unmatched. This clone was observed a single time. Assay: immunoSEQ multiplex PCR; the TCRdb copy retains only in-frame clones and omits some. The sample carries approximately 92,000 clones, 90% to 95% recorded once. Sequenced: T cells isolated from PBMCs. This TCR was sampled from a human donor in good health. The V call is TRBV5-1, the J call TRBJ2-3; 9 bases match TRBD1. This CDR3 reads CASSRGRGQGTDTQYF. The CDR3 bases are TGCGCCAGCAGCCGTGGGAGGGGACAGGGAACAGATACGCAGTATTTT.